This T cell receptor (beta chain) originates from a study of cytomegalovirus exposure and HLA in healthy donors. As regards this clone: No antigen is known for it.

Overall study results and limits: Earlier analysis yielded a pattern in which most TCR beta V segments were productive about 90% or about 30% of the time. Reported performance of the classifier showed diagnosis of cytomegalovirus status with high specificity and sensitivity. The Asian-associated ancestry cluster reportedly had fewer N-insertions than the roughly 700-donor mean in a later analysis.

V dropped 0 bases and J dropped 4 bases, with 13 bases sitting between them. The CDR3 totals 15 residues. CDR1 and CDR2 (germline): SGHRS, YFSETQ. PCR amplification relied on 60 Vbeta primers (plus 13 Jbeta primers). Profiled with immunoSEQ multiplex PCR; TCRdb holds only in-frame clones, not every one. The table records roughly 150,000 clones, roughly four fifths of them present only once. The gene calls are TRBV5-1 and TRBJ2-5; weak D call: TRBD1 (6 bases). The specimen sequenced was PBMCs. The sequence was collected from a man between 25 and 39 years old in good health and CMV-seronegative. The CDR3 DNA is TGCGCCAGCAGCTTGGAGGGACACGAGGGAGAGACCCAGTACTTC. Encoded protein: CASSLEGHEGETQYF.